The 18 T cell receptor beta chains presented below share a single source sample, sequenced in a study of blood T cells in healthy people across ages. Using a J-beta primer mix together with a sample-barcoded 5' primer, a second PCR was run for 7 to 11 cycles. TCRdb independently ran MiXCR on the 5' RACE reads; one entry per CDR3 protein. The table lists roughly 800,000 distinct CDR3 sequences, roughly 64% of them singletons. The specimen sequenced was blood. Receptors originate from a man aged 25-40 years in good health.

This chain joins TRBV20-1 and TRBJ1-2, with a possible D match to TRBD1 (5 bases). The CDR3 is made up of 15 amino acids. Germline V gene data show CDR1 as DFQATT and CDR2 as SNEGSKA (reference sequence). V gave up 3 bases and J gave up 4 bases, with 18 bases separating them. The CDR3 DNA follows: TGCAGTGCTAGGTCTGGGACCGGTAGGGGCTATGGCTACACCTTC. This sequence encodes CSARSGTGRGYGYTF.

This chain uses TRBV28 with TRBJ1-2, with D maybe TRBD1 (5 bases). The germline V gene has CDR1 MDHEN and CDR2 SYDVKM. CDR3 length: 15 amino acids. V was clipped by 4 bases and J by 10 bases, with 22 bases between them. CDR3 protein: CASSSSRSIGDVYTF. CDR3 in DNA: TGTGCCAGCAGTTCATCCCGGTCGATAGGGGATGTCTACACCTTC.

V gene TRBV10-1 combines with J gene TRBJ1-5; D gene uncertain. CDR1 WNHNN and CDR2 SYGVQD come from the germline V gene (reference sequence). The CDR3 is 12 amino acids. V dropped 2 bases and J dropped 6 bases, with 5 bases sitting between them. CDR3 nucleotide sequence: TGCGCCAGCAGTGAGGATGGTCAGCCCCAGCATTTT. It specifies CASSEDGQPQHF.

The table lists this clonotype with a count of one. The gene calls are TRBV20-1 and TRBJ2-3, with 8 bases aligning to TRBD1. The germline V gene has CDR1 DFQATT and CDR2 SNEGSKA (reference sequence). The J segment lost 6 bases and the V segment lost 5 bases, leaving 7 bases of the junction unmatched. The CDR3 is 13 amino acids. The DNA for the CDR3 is TGCAGTGCTCCGGGACAGGCCGGGGATACGCAGTATTTT. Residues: CSAPGQAGDTQYF.

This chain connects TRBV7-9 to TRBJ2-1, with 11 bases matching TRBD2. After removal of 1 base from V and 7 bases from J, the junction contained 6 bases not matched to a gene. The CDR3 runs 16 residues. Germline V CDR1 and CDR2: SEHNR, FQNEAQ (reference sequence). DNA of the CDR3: TGTGCCAGCAGCTTAGGTATGGCTAGCGGGAGGAATGAGCAGTTCTTC. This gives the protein CASSLGMASGRNEQFF.

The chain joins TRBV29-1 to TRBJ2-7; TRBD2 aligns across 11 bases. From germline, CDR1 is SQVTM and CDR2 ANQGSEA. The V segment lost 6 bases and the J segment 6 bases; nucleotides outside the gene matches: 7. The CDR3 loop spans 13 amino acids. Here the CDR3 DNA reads TGCAGCGTGAAACTAGCGGGAGAGGGCGAGCAGTACTTC. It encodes CSVKLAGEGEQYF.

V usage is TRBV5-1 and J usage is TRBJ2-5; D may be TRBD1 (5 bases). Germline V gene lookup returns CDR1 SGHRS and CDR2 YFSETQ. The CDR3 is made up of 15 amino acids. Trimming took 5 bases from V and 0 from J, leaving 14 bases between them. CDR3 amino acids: CASRGELTNQETQYF. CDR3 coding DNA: TGCGCCAGCAGAGGGGAATTGACGAACCAAGAGACCCAGTACTTC.

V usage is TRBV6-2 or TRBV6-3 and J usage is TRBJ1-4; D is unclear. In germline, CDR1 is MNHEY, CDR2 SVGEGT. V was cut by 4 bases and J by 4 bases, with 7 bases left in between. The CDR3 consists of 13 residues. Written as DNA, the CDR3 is TGTGCCAGCAGTTTTTCGGATAATGAAAAACTGTTTTTT. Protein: CASSFSDNEKLFF.

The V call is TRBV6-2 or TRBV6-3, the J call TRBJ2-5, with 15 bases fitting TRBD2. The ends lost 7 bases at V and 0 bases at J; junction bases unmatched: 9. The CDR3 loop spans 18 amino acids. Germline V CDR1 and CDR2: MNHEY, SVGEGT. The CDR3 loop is CASTSGLAGGPDQETQYF. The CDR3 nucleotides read TGTGCCAGCACCTCTGGACTAGCGGGAGGGCCAGACCAAGAGACCCAGTACTTC.

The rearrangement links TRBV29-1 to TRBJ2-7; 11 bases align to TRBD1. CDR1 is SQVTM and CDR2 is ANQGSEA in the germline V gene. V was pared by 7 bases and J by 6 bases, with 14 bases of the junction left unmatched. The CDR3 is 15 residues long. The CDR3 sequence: CSASPRDRGTREQYF. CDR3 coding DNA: TGCAGCGCTAGCCCCCGGGACAGGGGGACTCGCGAGCAGTACTTC.

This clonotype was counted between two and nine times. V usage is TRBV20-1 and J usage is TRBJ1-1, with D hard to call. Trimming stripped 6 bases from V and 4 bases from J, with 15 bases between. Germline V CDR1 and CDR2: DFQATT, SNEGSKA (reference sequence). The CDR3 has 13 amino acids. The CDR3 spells CSAVNVGFTEAFF. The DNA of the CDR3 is TGCAGTGCCGTGAACGTGGGGTTCACTGAAGCTTTCTTT.

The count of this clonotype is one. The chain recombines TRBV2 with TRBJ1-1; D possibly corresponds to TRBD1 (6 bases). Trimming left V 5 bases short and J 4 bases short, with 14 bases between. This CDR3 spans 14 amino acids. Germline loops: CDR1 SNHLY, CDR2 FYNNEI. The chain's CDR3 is CASSTRGAVTEAFF. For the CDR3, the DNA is TGTGCCAGCAGTACTCGGGGGGCCGTCACTGAAGCTTTCTTT.

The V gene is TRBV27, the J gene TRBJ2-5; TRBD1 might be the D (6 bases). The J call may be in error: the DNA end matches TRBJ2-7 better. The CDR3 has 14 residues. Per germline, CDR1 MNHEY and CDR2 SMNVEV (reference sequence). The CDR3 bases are TGTGCCAGCAGTGTCAGGGGAAGAGCCTACGAGCAGTACTTC. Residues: CASSVRGRAYEQYF.

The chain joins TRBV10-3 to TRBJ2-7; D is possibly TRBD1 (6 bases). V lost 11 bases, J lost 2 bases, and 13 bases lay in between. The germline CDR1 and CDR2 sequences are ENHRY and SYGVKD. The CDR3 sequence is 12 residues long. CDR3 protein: CASQQGAYEQYF. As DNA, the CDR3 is TGTGCCTCTCAACAGGGTGCCTACGAGCAGTACTTC.

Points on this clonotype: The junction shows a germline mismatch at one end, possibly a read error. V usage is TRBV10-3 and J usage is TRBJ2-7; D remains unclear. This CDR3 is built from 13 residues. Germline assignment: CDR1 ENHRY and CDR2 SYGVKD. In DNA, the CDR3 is TGTGCCATCAGCCCCATGGGCTCCGACGAGCAGTACTTC. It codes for CAISPMGSDEQYF.

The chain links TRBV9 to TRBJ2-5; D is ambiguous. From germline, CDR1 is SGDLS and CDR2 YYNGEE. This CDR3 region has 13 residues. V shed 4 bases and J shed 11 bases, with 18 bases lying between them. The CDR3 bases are TGTGCCAGCAGCTTTCGCCTGGGTCGTGAGCAGTACTTC. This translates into CASSFRLGREQYF.

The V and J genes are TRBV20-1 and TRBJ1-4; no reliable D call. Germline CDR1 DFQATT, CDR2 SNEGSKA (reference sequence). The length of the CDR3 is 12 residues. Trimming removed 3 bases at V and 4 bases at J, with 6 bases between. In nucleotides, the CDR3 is TGCAGTGCTAGGAACCTTAATGAAAAACTGTTTTTT. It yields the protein CSARNLNEKLFF.

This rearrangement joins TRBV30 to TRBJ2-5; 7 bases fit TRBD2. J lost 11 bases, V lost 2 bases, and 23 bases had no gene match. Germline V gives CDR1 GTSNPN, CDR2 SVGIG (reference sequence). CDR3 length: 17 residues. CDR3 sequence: CAWSPDRGERGQQEQYF. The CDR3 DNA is TGTGCCTGGAGTCCCGACCGGGGGGAGCGGGGTCAGCAAGAGCAGTACTTC.